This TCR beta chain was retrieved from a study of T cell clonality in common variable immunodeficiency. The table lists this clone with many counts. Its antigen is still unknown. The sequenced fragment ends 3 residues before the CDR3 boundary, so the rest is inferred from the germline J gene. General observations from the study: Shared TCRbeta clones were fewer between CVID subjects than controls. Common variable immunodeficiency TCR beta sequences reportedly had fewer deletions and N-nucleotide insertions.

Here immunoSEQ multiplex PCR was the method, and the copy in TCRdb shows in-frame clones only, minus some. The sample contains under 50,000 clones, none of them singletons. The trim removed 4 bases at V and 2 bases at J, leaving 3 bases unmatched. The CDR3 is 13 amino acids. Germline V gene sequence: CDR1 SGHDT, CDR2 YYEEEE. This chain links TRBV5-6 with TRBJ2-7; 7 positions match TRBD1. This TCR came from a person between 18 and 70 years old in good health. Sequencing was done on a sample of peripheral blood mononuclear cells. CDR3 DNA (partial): TGTGCCAGCAGCGCCCAGGGGGCCTACGAG. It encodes CASSAQGAYE. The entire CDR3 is CASSAQGAYEQYF.